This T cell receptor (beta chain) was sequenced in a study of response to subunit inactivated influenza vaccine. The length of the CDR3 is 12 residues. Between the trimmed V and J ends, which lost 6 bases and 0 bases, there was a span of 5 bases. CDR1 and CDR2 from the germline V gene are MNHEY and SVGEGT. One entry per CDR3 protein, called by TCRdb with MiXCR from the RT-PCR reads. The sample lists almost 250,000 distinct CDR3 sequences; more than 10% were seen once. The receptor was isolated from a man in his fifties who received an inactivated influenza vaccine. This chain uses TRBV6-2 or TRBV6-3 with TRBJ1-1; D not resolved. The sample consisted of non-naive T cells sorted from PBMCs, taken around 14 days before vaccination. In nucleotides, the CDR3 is TGTGCCAGCAGAAAACTGAACACTGAAGCTTTCTTT. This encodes CASRKLNTEAFF.